This record concerns one T cell receptor beta chain sequence. CDR1 and CDR2 (germline): SGHAT, FQDESV (reference sequence). The CDR3 loop spans 14 amino acids. The ends were cut back, 5 bases at V and 6 bases at J, with 17 bases in the middle. The data were taken from a study of blood T cell repertoires in COVID-19. On the study more broadly: Nucleic acid was either cDNA or gDNA, and it came from T cells, B-cell-depleted T cells, or PBMCs.

Original analysis: Researchers report that nucleated cell counts were estimated from reference gene primer amplification. Only in-frame clones appear in the TCRdb table, and some are missing; sequencing was by immunoSEQ multiplex PCR. Clone size and the V and J calls come from that table; the DNA yielded D and trimming. The sample yields 250,000 or so clones, approximately 90% seen once. Participants came from about two dozen US areas, aged roughly 18 to 89 years. Each exposed participant met a COVID-19 case in the 2 weeks preceding study entry. The receptor was derived from a man aged 45-65 years who had been exposed to COVID-19. The sequenced material came from PBMCs or T cells enriched from blood (not recorded which). V gene TRBV11-1 combines with J gene TRBJ2-7; D is perhaps TRBD1 (5 bases). The CDR3 is CASSPITMGLEQYF. The CDR3 nucleotides are TGTGCCAGCAGCCCCATAACGATGGGGCTCGAGCAGTACTTC.